This T cell receptor beta chain is drawn from a study of blood T cell repertoires in COVID-19. There are 14 residues in the CDR3. Trimming took 5 bases from V and 1 from J; bases not matched to a gene: 3. Germline CDR1 reads SEHNR; CDR2 reads FQNEAQ (reference sequence). TCRdb keeps only in-frame clones here, not all; method: immunoSEQ multiplex PCR. The sample carries about 44,000 clones, approximately 86% recorded once. The receptor was derived from a woman in her seventies with acute or convalescent COVID-19. Source material: peripheral blood. The gene calls are TRBV7-9 and TRBJ1-1, with TRBD1 matching 8 bases. The CDR3 DNA reads TGTGCCAGCAGCCGGACAGGGACGAACACTGAAGCTTTCTTT. Protein sequence: CASSRTGTNTEAFF.